This paragraph covers one TCR beta chain sequence. This same CDR3 is encoded by further DNA sequences in the sample. Original methodology: Researchers report that nucleated cell counts were estimated from reference gene primer amplification. The method was immunoSEQ multiplex PCR; TCRdb's version includes in-frame clones alone and lacks a portion of them. V and J calls and clone size come straight from that table; D and trimming were deduced from the DNA. The sample includes hundreds of thousands of clones, around 90% of them seen just once. The CDR3 runs to 13 residues. Trimming took 1 base from V and 1 from J, leaving 4 bases between them. The germline V gene has CDR1 SGHRS and CDR2 YFSETQ. This sample is drawn from a study of blood T cell repertoires in COVID-19. On the study more broadly: Whether acute or convalescent, the COVID-19 samples came from the United States, Italy and Spain. The cDNA or gDNA used as material had been derived from T cells, B-cell-depleted T cells, or PBMCs.

This receptor was identified in a man aged 55 to 70 who had recovered from COVID-19. The V gene is TRBV5-1, the J gene TRBJ2-3; D gene ambiguous. Sequencing used peripheral blood. The CDR3 nucleotides read TGCGCCAGCAGCTTGCAGGGCACAGATACGCAGTATTTT. This codes for CASSLQGTDTQYF.